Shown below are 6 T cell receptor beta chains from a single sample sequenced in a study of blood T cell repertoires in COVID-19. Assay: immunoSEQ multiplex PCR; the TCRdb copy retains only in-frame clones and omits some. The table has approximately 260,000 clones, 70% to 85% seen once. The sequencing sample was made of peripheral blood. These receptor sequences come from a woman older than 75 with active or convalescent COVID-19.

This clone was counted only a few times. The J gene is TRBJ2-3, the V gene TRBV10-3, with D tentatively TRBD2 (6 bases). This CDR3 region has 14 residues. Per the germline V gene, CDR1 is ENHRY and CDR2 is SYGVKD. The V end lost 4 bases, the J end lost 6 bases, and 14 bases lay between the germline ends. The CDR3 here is CAISVGGVGDTQYF. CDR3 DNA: TGTGCCATCAGTGTCGGGGGAGTAGGGGATACGCAGTATTTT.

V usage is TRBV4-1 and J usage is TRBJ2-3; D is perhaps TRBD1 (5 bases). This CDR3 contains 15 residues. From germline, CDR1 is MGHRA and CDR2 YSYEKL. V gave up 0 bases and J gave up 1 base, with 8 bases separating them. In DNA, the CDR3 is TGCGCCAGCAGCCAAGATTCCAGGGGCACAGATACGCAGTATTTT. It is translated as CASSQDSRGTDTQYF.

CDR3 DNA sequence: TGTGCCAGCAGTTTAGCGCAGGGTCAGGAGAACACTGAAGCTTTCTTT. Its translation: CASSLAQGQENTEAFF. The chain combines TRBV28 with TRBJ1-1; maybe TRBD1 (5 bases). Trimming removed 2 bases at V and 1 base at J, with 14 bases between. Germline-derived CDR1 and CDR2 are MDHEN and SYDVKM. The CDR3 runs 16 residues.

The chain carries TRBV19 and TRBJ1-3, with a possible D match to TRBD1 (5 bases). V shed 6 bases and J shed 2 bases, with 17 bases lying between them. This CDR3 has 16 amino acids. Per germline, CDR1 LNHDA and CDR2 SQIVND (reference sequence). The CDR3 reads CASSPGRGLPGNTIYF. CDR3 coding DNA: TGTGCCAGTAGCCCCGGTAGGGGCCTACCTGGAAACACCATATATTTT.

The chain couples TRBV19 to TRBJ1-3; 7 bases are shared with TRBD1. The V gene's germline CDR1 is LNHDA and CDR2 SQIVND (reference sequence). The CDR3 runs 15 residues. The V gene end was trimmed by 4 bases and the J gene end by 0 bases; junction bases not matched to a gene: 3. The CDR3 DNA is TGTGCCAGTAGTACTTGGGACAGCTCTGGAAACACCATATATTTT. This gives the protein CASSTWDSSGNTIYF.

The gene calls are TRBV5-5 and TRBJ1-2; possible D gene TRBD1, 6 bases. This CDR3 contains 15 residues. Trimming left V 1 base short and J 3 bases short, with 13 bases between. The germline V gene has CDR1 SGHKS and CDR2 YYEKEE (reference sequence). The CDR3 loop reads CASSLPNRVDYGYTF. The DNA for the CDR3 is TGTGCCAGCAGCTTGCCAAACAGGGTGGACTATGGCTACACCTTC.